This T cell receptor (beta chain) was captured by sequencing in a study of cytotoxic CD8 clonotypes in ibrutinib-treated CLL. Study-level results: Age-matched healthy donor levels were exceeded by baseline clonality, which tracked circulating CD8+ T-cell counts.

V was trimmed by 2 bases and J by 1 base, leaving 12 bases between them. The CDR3 loop spans 16 amino acids. Germline loops: CDR1 SGHVS, CDR2 FQNEAQ. Notes on this clone: Its antigen is currently unknown.

Generated by immunoSEQ multiplex PCR, the TCRdb table keeps only in-frame clones and is missing some. The profile shows approximately 67,000 clones, approximately 80% of them singletons. This chain connects TRBV7-8 to TRBJ2-4, with a tentative D call TRBD2 (6 bases). The input for sequencing was PBMCs, taken at disease progression, from a patient treated with ibrutinib. This clonotype was sampled from a human donor with chronic lymphocytic leukemia. In DNA form, the CDR3 reads TGTGCCAGCAGCTTAAGGACTATACCCGCCAAAAACATTCAGTACTTC. As protein: CASSLRTIPAKNIQYF.